This record concerns one T cell receptor beta chain sequence. Study members were between roughly 18 and 100 years old and lived in 25 or so US regions. Clinical histories supplied by participants themselves formed the basis of cohort assignment. The source of the sample is a study of blood T cell repertoires in COVID-19. At the level of the study: Some COVID-19 samples were acute and others convalescent; all came from the United States, Italy and Spain.

Original methodology: Reference gene primer amplification gave estimated nucleated cell counts. Assay used: immunoSEQ multiplex PCR; TCRdb lists only in-frame clones, some missing. V, J and clone size are those of that table, while D and trimming were read from the DNA. The top ten hold roughly 2.9% of the sample, which has some 320,000 clones, roughly nine tenths seen once. Trimming removed 10 bases at V and 9 bases at J, with 13 bases between. There are 11 residues in the CDR3. CDR1 and CDR2 from the germline V gene are SGHTA and FQGNSA. The V and J genes are TRBV7-2 and TRBJ2-1; a weak D match, TRBD1 (7 bases). This TCR derives from a woman between 50 and 59 years old who had been exposed to COVID-19. Sequencing used PBMCs or T cells enriched from blood (not recorded which). The DNA for the CDR3 is TGTGCCACGTCCCAGGGGGGTGAGCAGTTCTTC. This encodes CATSQGGEQFF.